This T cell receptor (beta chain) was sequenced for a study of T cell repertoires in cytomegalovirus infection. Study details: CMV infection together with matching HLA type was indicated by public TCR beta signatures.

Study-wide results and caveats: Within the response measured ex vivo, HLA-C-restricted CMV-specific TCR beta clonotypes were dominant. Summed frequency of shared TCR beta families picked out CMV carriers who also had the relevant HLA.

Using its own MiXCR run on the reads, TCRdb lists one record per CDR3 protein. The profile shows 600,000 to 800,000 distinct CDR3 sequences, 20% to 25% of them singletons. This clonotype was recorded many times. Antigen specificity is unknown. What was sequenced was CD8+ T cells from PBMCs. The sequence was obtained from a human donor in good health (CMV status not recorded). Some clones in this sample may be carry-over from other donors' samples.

CDR3 in amino acids: CASSQGSQPQHF. The CDR3 region has the DNA TGTGCCAGCAGTCAAGGGTCCCAGCCCCAGCATTTT. The genes are TRBV12-3 or TRBV12-4 and TRBJ1-5; D is ambiguous. The CDR3 contains 12 residues. Between the trimmed V and J ends, which lost 5 bases and 7 bases, there was a span of 9 bases.